These 19 T cell receptor beta chains came from one sample sequenced in a study of T cells after yellow fever vaccination. TCRdb re-called the 5' RACE reads through MiXCR, storing one row per CDR3 protein. The sample holds 250,000 or so distinct CDR3 sequences, approximately 3.8% seen once. Sequencing was performed on PBMCs, taken 15 days after the yellow fever booster vaccination. Receptors were obtained from a man between 18 and 35 years old who received the YFV17D yellow fever vaccine.

In its sample, this clonotype was seen many times. The V and J genes are TRBV5-1 and TRBJ2-5; unclear D gene. V lost 0 bases and J 2 bases, leaving 2 bases between the germline ends. The germline CDR1 and CDR2 sequences are SGHRS and YFSETQ. CDR3 length: 12 amino acids. The CDR3 reads CASSLGQETQYF. Written as DNA, the CDR3 is TGCGCCAGCAGCTTGGGACAAGAGACCCAGTACTTC.

This clonotype was recorded at least ten times. The chain uses TRBV12-3 or TRBV12-4 and TRBJ1-1; no clear D. The CDR3 is made up of 14 amino acids. Deletions cut 5 bases from V and 3 bases from J, with 13 bases between. In nucleotides, the CDR3 is TGTGCCAGCAGTACAAGCCGACAAGACACTGAAGCTTTCTTT. This sequence encodes CASSTSRQDTEAFF.

This clonotype was found many times. The chain links TRBV3-1 to TRBJ1-2; maybe TRBD1 (6 bases). Germline V CDR1 and CDR2: LGHDT, YNNKEL (reference sequence). The CDR3 consists of 14 residues. Trimming took off 5 bases at V and 3 bases at J, with 13 bases between the two ends. The CDR3 reads CASSFGQSHYGYTF. As DNA, the CDR3 is TGTGCCAGCAGCTTTGGACAGTCCCACTATGGCTACACCTTC.

This clonotype showed up many times. The chain combines TRBV12-3 or TRBV12-4 with TRBJ1-1; TRBD1 agrees at 8 bases. The CDR3 loop spans 13 amino acids. V shed 5 bases, J shed 8 bases, and the junction held 7 bases outside the gene matches. The CDR3 region has the DNA TGTGCCAGCAGTGACCGGGACAGGCTAGAAGCTTTCTTT. Its translation: CASSDRDRLEAFF.

Many counts were recorded for this clonotype. V is TRBV3-1 and J is TRBJ2-3; D is ambiguous. The V and J ends lost 6 bases and 5 bases respectively, with 12 bases between them. This CDR3 is 13 amino acids long. Germline V gene data show CDR1 as LGHDT and CDR2 as YNNKEL (reference sequence). CDR3 sequence reads: CASRSSVGDTQYF. CDR3 coding DNA: TGTGCCAGCAGGTCTTCTGTTGGAGATACGCAGTATTTT.

The rearrangement links TRBV7-2 to TRBJ2-5; TRBD2 agrees at 7 bases. This CDR3 is built from 15 residues. Trimming at V came to 3 bases and at J to 8 bases, leaving 12 bases not matched to a gene. Germline assignment: CDR1 SGHTA and CDR2 FQGNSA. The DNA of the CDR3 is TGTGCCAGCAGCTTGGGGGGGACCGGTCCAAGAACCCAGTACTTC. This encodes CASSLGGTGPRTQYF.

Ten or more counts support this clonotype. The chain is built from TRBV6-6 and TRBJ2-5; no clear D gene. Between the trimmed V and J ends, which lost 7 bases and 1 base, there was a span of 16 bases. CDR1 MNHNY and CDR2 SVGAGI come from the germline V gene (reference sequence). This CDR3 is built from 15 residues. This chain's CDR3 is CASTHSVAVQETQYF. The CDR3 bases are TGTGCCAGCACCCATTCTGTGGCGGTCCAAGAGACCCAGTACTTC.

This clonotype was found many times. The V call is TRBV2, the J call TRBJ2-7; perhaps TRBD2 as D (6 bases). The germline CDR1 and CDR2 sequences are SNHLY and FYNNEI. CDR3 length equals 13 residues. The V gene lost 5 bases and the J gene lost 4 bases, with 12 bases spanning the gap. The CDR3 loop is CASSNTGTYEQYV. The CDR3 region has the DNA TGTGCCAGCAGTAACACTGGGACTTACGAGCAGTACGTC.

The table lists this clonotype with many counts. This chain links TRBV5-6 with TRBJ1-5; 12 bases agree with TRBD1. Germline V lookup: CDR1 SGHDT, CDR2 YYEEEE. Trimming removed 4 bases from V and 0 bases from J; junction bases left unmatched: 2. This CDR3 has 16 residues. CDR3: CASSRDRGHSNQPQHF. CDR3 in DNA: TGTGCCAGCAGCAGGGACAGGGGGCATAGCAATCAGCCCCAGCATTTT.

This clonotype was picked up many times. This chain joins TRBV4-1 and TRBJ1-6, with D hard to call. V gave up 4 bases and J gave up 8 bases, with 12 bases separating them. In germline, CDR1 is MGHRA, CDR2 YSYEKL. The length of the CDR3 is 14 residues. The CDR3 here is CASSPRSVDSPLHF. CDR3 sequence (DNA): TGCGCCAGCAGCCCAAGATCAGTGGATTCACCCCTCCACTTT.

The chain employs TRBV12-5 and TRBJ2-1; D gene uncertain. Trimming removed 0 bases from V and 6 bases from J, with 15 bases in between. Germline V gene sequence: CDR1 LGHNT, CDR2 FRNRAP. There are 16 residues in the CDR3. The CDR3 sequence is CASGLVQVTLINEQFF. For the CDR3, the DNA is TGTGCTAGTGGTTTGGTACAAGTGACTCTAATCAATGAGCAGTTCTTC.

The table lists this clonotype with many counts. The chain is built from TRBV11-2 and TRBJ1-1; D call uncertain. Trimming cost V 8 bases and J 1 base, with 5 bases left between them. The CDR3 is 11 amino acids. Germline-derived CDR1 and CDR2 are SGHAT and FQNNGV. CDR3 bases: TGTGCCAGCGAAGAGAACACTGAAGCTTTCTTT. Translating gives CASEENTEAFF.

Ten or more counts support this clonotype. This chain uses TRBV6-5 with TRBJ1-1, with TRBD1 matching 7 bases. Trimming at V came to 6 bases and at J to 4 bases, leaving 8 bases not matched to a gene. The germline CDR1 and CDR2 sequences are MNHEY and SVGAGI. This CDR3 has 14 amino acids. The CDR3 DNA reads TGTGCCAGCAGATTACAGGGGATGGGCACTGAAGCTTTCTTT. This gives the protein CASRLQGMGTEAFF.

This clonotype has a count of ten or more. This rearrangement joins TRBV6-1 to TRBJ2-3; 9 bases agree with TRBD2. CDR3 size: 15 residues. J lost 1 base, V lost 4 bases, and 3 bases had no gene match. Germline V lookup: CDR1 MNHNS, CDR2 SASEGT. CDR3 nucleotides: TGTGCCAGCAGTGGGATAGCGGGGGGCACAGATACGCAGTATTTT. Translated, it gives CASSGIAGGTDTQYF.

This clonotype was detected a few times. V gene TRBV29-1 combines with J gene TRBJ2-3; tentative D call: TRBD2 (5 bases). V was trimmed by 4 bases and J by 0 bases, leaving 11 bases between them. CDR1 is SQVTM, CDR2 ANQGSEA, per germline. The CDR3 has 14 residues. The CDR3 protein is CSVATNPSTDTQYF. The CDR3 DNA reads TGCAGCGTTGCGACTAATCCTAGCACAGATACGCAGTATTTT.

This clonotype was seen at least ten times. The V gene is TRBV7-3, the J gene TRBJ2-1; TRBD2 aligns across 11 bases. With 0 bases clipped from V and 5 bases from J, the junction kept 9 bases outside the gene matches. Germline CDR1 and CDR2: SGHTA and FQGTGA. The CDR3 sequence is 18 residues long. DNA of the CDR3: TGTGCCAGCAGCTTAACGAAGACTAGCGGGGTGGGGGACAATGAGCAGTTCTTC. Translating it yields CASSLTKTSGVGDNEQFF.

This clonotype was seen repeatedly, ten times or more. This chain links TRBV7-2 with TRBJ2-5; a weak D match, TRBD1 (5 bases). The CDR3 loop spans 16 amino acids. The germline V gene has CDR1 SGHTA and CDR2 FQGNSA. Trimming removed 2 bases from V and 2 bases from J, with 15 bases in between. CDR3 amino acids: CASSLTSRGLQETQYF. DNA for the CDR3: TGTGCCAGCAGCTTAACCTCAAGGGGCCTTCAAGAGACCCAGTACTTC.

This clonotype was seen ten or more times. The chain links TRBV5-1 to TRBJ1-1; D possibly corresponds to TRBD1 (6 bases). The ends were cut back, 1 base at V and 1 base at J, with 11 bases in the middle. CDR3 length: 15 residues. The germline V gene encodes CDR1 SGHRS and CDR2 YFSETQ. CDR3 region: CASSLWPGANTEAFF. CDR3 in DNA: TGCGCCAGCAGCTTGTGGCCGGGGGCGAACACTGAAGCTTTCTTT.

There are a few counts of this clonotype. The rearrangement joins TRBV19 to TRBJ1-2; 10 bases agree with TRBD1. The CDR3 totals 16 residues. Trimming cost V 6 bases and J 5 bases; bases outside gene matches: 12. Germline CDR1 is LNHDA and CDR2 is SQIVND (reference sequence). The CDR3 DNA is TGTGCCAGTAGCCGACAGGGGGCCCTCTTGGGGTATGGCTACACCTTC. Its translation: CASSRQGALLGYGYTF.